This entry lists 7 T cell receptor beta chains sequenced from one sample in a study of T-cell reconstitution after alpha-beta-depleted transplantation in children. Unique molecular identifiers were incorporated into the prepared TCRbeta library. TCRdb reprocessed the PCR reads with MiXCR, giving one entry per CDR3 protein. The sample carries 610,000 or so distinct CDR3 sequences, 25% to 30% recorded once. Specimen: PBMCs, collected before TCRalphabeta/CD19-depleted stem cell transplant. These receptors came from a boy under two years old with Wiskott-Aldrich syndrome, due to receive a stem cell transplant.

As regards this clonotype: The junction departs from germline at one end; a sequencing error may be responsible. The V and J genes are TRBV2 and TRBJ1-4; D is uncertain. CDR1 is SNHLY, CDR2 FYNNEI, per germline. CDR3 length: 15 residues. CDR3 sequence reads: CASSKAGIGDEKLFF. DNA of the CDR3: TGTGCCAGCAGTAAAGCGGGGATTGGGGATGAAAAACTGTTTTTT.

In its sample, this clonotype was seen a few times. The CDR3 here is CSAMDRGGTDTQYF. The CDR3 region has the DNA TGCAGTGCTATGGACAGGGGAGGGACAGATACGCAGTATTTT. This chain uses TRBV20-1 with TRBJ2-3; 9 bases map to TRBD1. The length of the CDR3 is 14 residues. Germline assignment: CDR1 DFQATT and CDR2 SNEGSKA (reference sequence). V dropped 4 bases and J dropped 3; count of bases not matched to a gene: 5.

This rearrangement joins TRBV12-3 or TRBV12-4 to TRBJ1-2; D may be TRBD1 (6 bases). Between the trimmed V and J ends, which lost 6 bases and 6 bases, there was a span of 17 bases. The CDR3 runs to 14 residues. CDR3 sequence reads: CASSLRQVVHGYTF. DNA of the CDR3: TGTGCCAGCAGCCTGAGACAGGTTGTCCATGGCTACACCTTC.

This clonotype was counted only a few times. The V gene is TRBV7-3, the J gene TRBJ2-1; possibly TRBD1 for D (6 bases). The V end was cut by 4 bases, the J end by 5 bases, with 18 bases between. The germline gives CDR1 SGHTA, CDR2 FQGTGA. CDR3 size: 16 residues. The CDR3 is CASSSRTGLFNNEQFF. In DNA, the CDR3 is TGTGCCAGCAGCTCCCGAACAGGGCTATTTAACAATGAGCAGTTCTTC.

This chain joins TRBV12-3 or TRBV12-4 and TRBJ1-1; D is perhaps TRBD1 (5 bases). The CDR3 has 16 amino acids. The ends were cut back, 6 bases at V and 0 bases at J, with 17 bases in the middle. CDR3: CASSLGQGLVNTEAFF. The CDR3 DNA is TGTGCCAGCAGCCTAGGGCAGGGTTTGGTGAACACTGAAGCTTTCTTT.

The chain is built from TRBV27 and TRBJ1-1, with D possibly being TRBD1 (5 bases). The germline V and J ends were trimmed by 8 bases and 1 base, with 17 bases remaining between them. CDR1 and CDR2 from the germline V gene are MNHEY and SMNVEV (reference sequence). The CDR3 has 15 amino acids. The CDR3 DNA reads TGTGCCAGCTCCCTCGGAGGGGCGTGGAACACTGAAGCTTTCTTT. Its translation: CASSLGGAWNTEAFF.

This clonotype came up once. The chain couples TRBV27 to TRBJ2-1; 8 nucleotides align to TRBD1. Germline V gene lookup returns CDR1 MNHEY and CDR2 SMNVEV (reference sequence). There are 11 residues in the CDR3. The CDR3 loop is CATGVYNEQFF. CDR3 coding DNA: TGTGCGACAGGGGTGTACAATGAGCAGTTCTTC.